Below are 12 T cell receptor beta chains sequenced from a single sample in a study of response to subunit inactivated influenza vaccine (dated by TCRdb to about 2018). Library method: RT-PCR. The instrument given in TCRdb is Illumina HiSeq 2500. Starting from the raw public reads, TCRdb applied fastp trimming at Q25, assembled clones with MiXCR and retained in-frame beta chains. CDR3 protein duplicates are merged, each entry listing the most common genes and DNA. This sample comprises 700,000 to 800,000 distinct CDR3 sequences, roughly 18% of them detected only once. The ten most abundant clones make up about a tenth of the sample. The material sequenced was PBMCs from blood, taken approximately 5 days after vaccination. The source of these receptors is a man aged 45-65 years who received an inactivated influenza vaccine. Donor details come from another sample of the same person, matched by shared clones.

V gene TRBV7-8 combines with J gene TRBJ2-7; a weak D match, TRBD1 (5 bases). This CDR3 spans 14 amino acids. Germline CDR1 is SGHVS and CDR2 is FQNEAQ. V was trimmed by 1 base and J by 2 bases, leaving 9 bases between them. CDR3 DNA: TGTGCCAGCAGCTTAGAAGGGGCAACCTACGAGCAGTACTTC. It translates to CASSLEGATYEQYF.

This chain uses TRBV20-1 with TRBJ1-2; 8 bases align to TRBD1. The CDR3 runs to 14 residues. The germline V gene has CDR1 DFQATT and CDR2 SNEGSKA (reference sequence). V shed 2 bases and J 6 bases; nucleotides not matched to a gene: 8. CDR3 sequence: CSARHQQGVDGYTF. The CDR3 nucleotides read TGCAGTGCTAGACATCAACAGGGGGTGGATGGCTACACCTTC.

DNA of the CDR3: TGCAGCGCAAAGACTTCGGCGGGAAAGGGTATTGGGCGGGAGACCCAGTACTTC. Residues: CSAKTSAGKGIGRETQYF. This sequence joins TRBV29-1 and TRBJ2-5; D is possibly TRBD2 (6 bases). CDR3 length: 18 residues. V shed 7 bases and J shed 5 bases, with 32 bases lying between them. Germline CDR1 and CDR2: SQVTM and ANQGSEA.

This chain links TRBV7-8 with TRBJ2-3; TRBD2 is a possible D gene (5 bases). Germline values: CDR1 SGHVS, CDR2 FQNEAQ. Trimming left V 4 bases short and J 7 bases short, with 12 bases between. The CDR3 totals 13 residues. CDR3 nucleotides: TGTGCCAGCAGCTCTAGCCACACCAATACGCAGTATTTT. Its protein product is CASSSSHTNTQYF.

This clonotype has a count of ten or more. The J gene is TRBJ2-7, the V gene TRBV5-1; 9 nucleotides align to TRBD1. The V gene end was trimmed by 0 bases and the J gene end by 1 base; junction bases not matched to a gene: 2. There are 15 residues in the CDR3. From germline, CDR1 is SGHRS and CDR2 YFSETQ. CDR3 protein: CASSLVGTGSYEQYF. The CDR3 bases are TGCGCCAGCAGCTTGGTAGGGACAGGGTCCTACGAGCAGTACTTC.

Concerning this clonotype itself: This may be a read error, as it is one base from a much larger clone. The chain links TRBV7-2 to TRBJ2-3; 8 bases line up with TRBD1. CDR1 is SGHTA, CDR2 FQGNSA, per germline. The CDR3 extends over 15 amino acids. V was clipped by 8 bases and J by 4 bases; unmatched bases: 11. Written as DNA, the CDR3 is TGTGCCAGCCGCACATCAGGGGGCAATGCAGATACGCAGTATTTT. This translates into CASRTSGGNADTQYF. Full variable domain (rest looked up from reference TRBV7-2 and TRBJ2-3): GAGVSQSPSNKVTEKGKDVELRCDPISGHTALYWYRQSLGQGLEFLIYFQGNSAPDKSGLPSDRFSAERTGGSVSTLTIQRTQQEDSAVYLCASRTSGGNADTQYFGPGTRLTVL.

The gene calls are TRBV20-1 and TRBJ1-5, with 10 positions matching TRBD1. The CDR3 contains 20 residues. The V segment lost 1 base and the J segment 6 bases; nucleotides outside the gene matches: 21. Germline V lookup: CDR1 DFQATT, CDR2 SNEGSKA (reference sequence). CDR3 coding DNA: TGCAGTGCTAGAGTCTCTCGCTCAGATCAGACAGGGGGCAGCGGTCAGCCCCAGCATTTT. Translated, it gives CSARVSRSDQTGGSGQPQHF.

This chain joins TRBV20-1 and TRBJ1-3; tentatively, D is TRBD1 (5 bases). The CDR3 length is 14 residues. The V gene's germline CDR1 is DFQATT and CDR2 SNEGSKA (reference sequence). Trimming shortened V by 3 bases and J by 2 bases, and 11 bases separated the two germline ends. CDR3 region: CSARGGETGNTIYF. The CDR3, as DNA: TGCAGTGCTAGGGGGGGGGAGACTGGAAACACCATATATTTT.

This clonotype was seen repeatedly, ten times or more. The chain recombines TRBV6-4 with TRBJ1-1, with unresolved D. Per the germline V gene, CDR1 is MRHNA and CDR2 is SNTAGT. The CDR3 spans 13 residues. Trimming removed 6 bases at V and 3 bases at J, with 11 bases between. This chain's CDR3 is CASRAGRDTEAFF. CDR3 in DNA: TGTGCCAGCAGAGCTGGTCGGGACACTGAAGCTTTCTTT.

This clonotype was detected only a few times. The chain uses TRBV10-1 and TRBJ2-5; D might be TRBD1 (6 bases). Germline V gene sequence: CDR1 WNHNN, CDR2 SYGVQD (reference sequence). There are 13 residues in the CDR3. The V end was cut by 4 bases, the J end by 10 bases, with 16 bases between. The CDR3 here is CASSVNRASGQYF. CDR3 DNA sequence: TGCGCCAGCAGTGTCAACAGGGCATCGGGCCAGTACTTC.

The chain couples TRBV5-1 to TRBJ2-2, with 8 nucleotides matching TRBD1. Germline CDR1 is SGHRS and CDR2 is YFSETQ. Unmatched junction bases numbered 6, after V lost 4 bases and J lost 7 bases. This CDR3 contains 14 residues. In DNA form, the CDR3 reads TGCGCCAGCAGCACGCAGGGGGCGGACGGGGAGCTGTTTTTT. Residues: CASSTQGADGELFF.

Only a few counts were recorded for this clonotype. This chain joins TRBV6-1 and TRBJ2-1; 8 bases match TRBD2. Germline-derived CDR1 and CDR2 are MNHNS and SASEGT. The junction had 13 bases not matched to a gene; V was cut back by 7 bases and J by 8 bases. The CDR3 is made up of 15 amino acids. CDR3 coding DNA: TGTGCCAGCACCGGAAGACTAGCGAGAAAGGATGAGCAGTTCTTC. It codes for CASTGRLARKDEQFF.